Below are 23 T cell receptor beta chains sequenced from a single sample in a study of blood T cell repertoires in COVID-19. Produced via immunoSEQ multiplex PCR; TCRdb's table is partial and in-frame only. Here the sample spans roughly 410,000 clones, more than 75% being singletons. Material for sequencing was peripheral blood. These receptors all come from a woman aged 55-69 years with COVID-19, enrolled during active disease.

V gene TRBV5-1 combines with J gene TRBJ2-7; 7 bases fit TRBD2. There are 16 residues in the CDR3. V lost 0 bases, J lost 0 bases, and 6 bases stayed unmatched. CDR1 is SGHRS, CDR2 YFSETQ, per germline. CDR3 residues: CASSLAAGGSSYEQYF. The CDR3 nucleotides are TGCGCCAGCAGCTTGGCGGCCGGGGGGAGCTCCTACGAGCAGTACTTC.

This clone has only a few counts. The rearrangement joins TRBV28 to TRBJ1-3; TRBD1 aligns across 9 bases. The CDR3 spans 16 residues. In germline, CDR1 is MDHEN, CDR2 SYDVKM. The ends lost 5 bases at V and 5 bases at J; junction bases unmatched: 10. Written as DNA, the CDR3 is TGTGCCAGCAGTCCCCGGGGGACAGGGCGAAGAAACACCATATATTTT. This encodes CASSPRGTGRRNTIYF. Full variable domain (outside the CDR3, taken from reference TRBV28 and TRBJ1-3): DVKVTQSSRYLVKRTGEKVFLECVQDMDHENMFWYRQDPGLGLRLIYFSYDVKMKEKGDIPEGYSVSREKKERFSLILESASTNQTSMYLCASSPRGTGRRNTIYFGEGSWLTVV.

The rearrangement joins TRBV20-1 to TRBJ1-2; TRBD1 might be the D (5 bases). V gave up 5 bases and J gave up 6 bases, with 10 bases separating them. The length of the CDR3 is 11 residues. CDR1 and CDR2 (germline): DFQATT, SNEGSKA (reference sequence). For the CDR3, the DNA is TGCAGTGCTGAAGGAGGGGATGGCTACACCTTC. Encoded protein: CSAEGGDGYTF.

The chain couples TRBV7-8 to TRBJ1-2, with D maybe TRBD1 (5 bases). The CDR3 totals 15 residues. The germline V and J ends were trimmed by 5 bases and 1 base, with 14 bases remaining between them. Germline V lookup: CDR1 SGHVS, CDR2 FQNEAQ. CDR3 residues: CASSLSTGYNYGYTF. CDR3 nucleotide sequence: TGTGCCAGCAGCCTTAGTACAGGTTATAACTATGGCTACACCTTC.

This chain links TRBV24-1 with TRBJ2-3; possibly TRBD1 for D (7 bases). This CDR3 has 18 amino acids. Germline values: CDR1 KGHDR, CDR2 SFDVKD. The ends were cut back, 3 bases at V and 0 bases at J, with 18 bases in the middle. DNA for the CDR3: TGTGCCACCAGTGATCCCCGCGGGACAGAGACTAGCACAGATACGCAGTATTTT. Amino acid sequence: CATSDPRGTETSTDTQYF.

The gene calls are TRBV2 and TRBJ1-5; 10 nucleotides align to TRBD1. V lost 5 bases, J lost 4 bases, and 5 bases stayed unmatched. CDR3 size: 15 residues. Germline V gives CDR1 SNHLY, CDR2 FYNNEI. CDR3 protein: CASSHPGQGNQPQHF. The CDR3 bases are TGTGCCAGCAGTCATCCGGGACAGGGGAATCAGCCCCAGCATTTT.

This chain joins TRBV11-2 and TRBJ1-5; D is unclear. Trimming removed 6 bases at V and 3 bases at J, with 12 bases between. This CDR3 contains 14 residues. Germline CDR1 is SGHAT and CDR2 is FQNNGV. The CDR3 DNA is TGTGCCAGCAGTTATAGCGGGTTCAATCAGCCCCAGCATTTT. Protein product: CASSYSGFNQPQHF.

The chain carries TRBV20-1 and TRBJ2-3; D is possibly TRBD2 (6 bases). Germline CDR1 and CDR2: DFQATT and SNEGSKA (reference sequence). The ends were cut back, 5 bases at V and 7 bases at J, with 10 bases in the middle. This CDR3 is built from 11 residues. The CDR3 region is CSADRGNTQYF. Here the CDR3 DNA reads TGCAGTGCTGACCGGGGGAATACGCAGTATTTT.

This chain uses TRBV6-4 with TRBJ2-1; D gene ambiguous. CDR1 and CDR2 (germline): MRHNA, SNTAGT. This CDR3 comprises 14 residues. Trimming took off 10 bases at V and 2 bases at J, with 15 bases between the two ends. The CDR3 loop is CATSNPPAYNEQFF. As DNA, the CDR3 is TGTGCCACCTCGAACCCCCCAGCCTACAATGAGCAGTTCTTC.

This clone was seen more than once but under ten times. The chain recombines TRBV18 with TRBJ1-3; 11 bases line up with TRBD1. The ends lost 3 bases at V and 3 bases at J; junction bases unmatched: 4. This CDR3 is 16 amino acids long. Germline V gene lookup returns CDR1 KGHSH and CDR2 LQKENI. The CDR3 protein is CASSPPGQGDGNTIYF. For the CDR3, the DNA is TGTGCCAGCTCACCTCCGGGACAGGGGGATGGAAACACCATATATTTT.

The chain joins TRBV5-4 to TRBJ2-2; 16 nucleotides align to TRBD2. The germline CDR1 and CDR2 sequences are SGHNT and YYREEE (reference sequence). V shed 4 bases and J 4 bases; nucleotides not matched to a gene: 7. CDR3 length: 18 amino acids. CDR3 sequence reads: CASSGPGLAGGVTGELFF. The CDR3 nucleotides are TGTGCCAGCAGCGGCCCGGGACTAGCGGGGGGGGTCACCGGGGAGCTGTTTTTT.

V and J are TRBV2 and TRBJ2-3; perhaps TRBD2 as D (5 bases). The germline gives CDR1 SNHLY, CDR2 FYNNEI. The V and J ends lost 4 bases and 0 bases respectively, with 8 bases between them. The CDR3 covers 14 residues. The CDR3: CASSGTPSTDTQYF. CDR3 nucleotide sequence: TGTGCCAGCAGTGGGACTCCTAGCACAGATACGCAGTATTTT.

The chain carries TRBV11-2 and TRBJ1-5; D might be TRBD1 (6 bases). The CDR3 spans 14 residues. The germline gives CDR1 SGHAT, CDR2 FQNNGV. V was pared by 5 bases and J by 3 bases, with 11 bases between. The CDR3 DNA reads as TGTGCCAGCAGCCGGACAGTCCCCAATCAGCCCCAGCATTTT. Amino acid sequence: CASSRTVPNQPQHF.

V is TRBV7-6 and J is TRBJ2-3; 13 bases are a match to TRBD2. Germline V gives CDR1 SGHVS, CDR2 FNYEAQ. Trimming at V came to 2 bases and at J to 2 bases, leaving 10 bases not matched to a gene. This CDR3 is built from 19 residues. The CDR3 region is CASSLHPPTSGGPTDTQYF. DNA for the CDR3: TGTGCCAGCAGCTTACACCCCCCGACTAGCGGGGGGCCCACAGATACGCAGTATTTT.

The V call is TRBV2, the J call TRBJ1-1; TRBD1 agrees at 7 bases. The germline CDR1 and CDR2 sequences are SNHLY and FYNNEI. V lost 7 bases and J lost 7; bases outside the gene matches: 9. The length of the CDR3 is 13 residues. The CDR3 loop is CASTPGTEGEAFF. The CDR3 DNA sequence: TGTGCCAGCACCCCCGGGACAGAAGGTGAAGCTTTCTTT.

The chain joins TRBV6-5 to TRBJ2-3, with 7 bases fitting TRBD2. Germline loops: CDR1 MNHEY, CDR2 SVGAGI. The CDR3 length is 14 residues. The ends lost 5 bases at V and 5 bases at J; junction bases unmatched: 7. In DNA, the CDR3 is TGTGCCAGCAGTCCGGGGGGAGCGTTAGATACGCAGTATTTT. Amino acid sequence: CASSPGGALDTQYF.

The chain uses TRBV28 and TRBJ1-1; D is unclear. This CDR3 spans 11 amino acids. V dropped 9 bases and J dropped 10 bases, with 15 bases sitting between them. Germline assignment: CDR1 MDHEN and CDR2 SYDVKM. CDR3: CASADSLRAFF. The CDR3 DNA follows: TGTGCCAGTGCTGATAGTTTGAGAGCTTTCTTT.

This clone was observed a few times. The chain links TRBV2 to TRBJ2-7; maybe TRBD1 (6 bases). Germline values: CDR1 SNHLY, CDR2 FYNNEI. Trimming shortened V by 4 bases and J by 3 bases, and 19 bases separated the two germline ends. The CDR3 loop spans 16 amino acids. DNA for the CDR3: TGTGCCAGCAGTGCGCTGCAGGGGCGTACTGTCTACGAGCAGTACTTC. Translated: CASSALQGRTVYEQYF. Complete variable domain (other parts from reference TRBV2 and TRBJ2-7): EPEVTQTPSHQVTQMGQEVILRCVPISNHLYFYWYRQILGQKVEFLVSFYNNEISEKSEIFDDQFSVERPDGSNFTLKIRSTKLEDSAMYFCASSALQGRTVYEQYFGPGTRLTVT.

The chain carries TRBV5-5 and TRBJ1-2; D unclear. The CDR3 runs to 14 residues. CDR1 SGHKS and CDR2 YYEKEE come from the germline V gene (reference sequence). The V and J ends lost 5 bases and 8 bases respectively, with 19 bases between them. CDR3 DNA sequence: TGTGCCAGCAGTCCCCGTAGCCGCTCTGGGGGCTACACCTTC. The encoded protein is CASSPRSRSGGYTF.

J is TRBJ1-4 and V is TRBV18, with D possibly TRBD1 on 5 matching bases. Trimming cost V 3 bases and J 8 bases, with 13 bases left between them. Germline V gene lookup returns CDR1 KGHSH and CDR2 LQKENI. This CDR3 contains 14 residues. The CDR3 DNA follows: TGTGCCAGCTCACCTTTGGACACGAGCGAAAAACTGTTTTTT. Amino acids: CASSPLDTSEKLFF.

This chain links TRBV4-1 with TRBJ2-7; perhaps TRBD1 as D (5 bases). This CDR3 region has 13 residues. CDR1 is MGHRA, CDR2 YSYEKL, per germline. Trimming pared 2 bases from V and 3 bases from J, leaving 8 bases between. The CDR3 bases are TGCGCCAGCAGCCAACAGACAGACTACGAGCAGTACTTC. Translation: CASSQQTDYEQYF.

The V call is TRBV6-5, the J call TRBJ2-7; D gene uncertain. The length of the CDR3 is 11 residues. The germline V gene encodes CDR1 MNHEY and CDR2 SVGAGI. V lost 6 bases and J 3 bases, leaving 6 bases between the germline ends. In nucleotides, the CDR3 is TGTGCCAGCAGACAGTTCTACGAGCAGTACTTC. Translating gives CASRQFYEQYF.

This chain uses TRBV6-6 with TRBJ1-1; D ambiguous. The CDR3 has 13 amino acids. In germline, CDR1 is MNHNY, CDR2 SVGAGI (reference sequence). Between the trimmed V and J ends, which lost 8 bases and 5 bases, there was a span of 15 bases. Here the CDR3 reads CASLPGFGTEAFF. Here the CDR3 DNA reads TGTGCCAGCTTGCCCGGGTTCGGGACTGAAGCTTTCTTT.